The next 13 T cell receptor beta chains were all read from a single sample in a study of CXCR3-negative and CXCR3-positive naive CD8 T cells. General study findings and limits: TRB CDR3s were more hydrophobic in CXCR3-positive than in CXCR3-negative naive cells.

All TRB cDNA libraries came from 5' RACE performed with UMI labels. TCRdb reanalyzed the 5' RACE reads, giving one entry per CDR3 protein sequence and no DNA. Reported are about 150,000 distinct CDR3 sequences; the ten largest clones contain less than 0.55%. Antigens of these TCRs are unknown. The specimen sequenced was naive CXCR3+ CD8+ T cells from blood. The subset is: CD45RO-CCR7+CD27+CD95- naive CD8+ T cells expressing CXCR3 (TNR3+). These receptors all come from a human donor in good health. Some clones in this sample may be carry-over from other donors' samples.

The chain carries TRBV27 and TRBJ1-1; TCRdb gives TRBD1 as the D gene, but with no DNA this cannot be confirmed. Germline V gene data show CDR1 as MNHEY and CDR2 as SMNVEV (reference sequence). The CDR3 totals 14 residues. CDR3 region: CASSHRGQNTEAFF.

The rearrangement uses TRBV7-9 and TRBJ2-3; there is no DNA to check the TCRdb D call of TRBD2. The CDR3 length is 17 residues. CDR1 is SEHNR, CDR2 FQNEAQ, per germline (reference sequence). Here the CDR3 reads CASSATSGGGSTDTQYF.

V gene TRBV28 combines with J gene TRBJ2-1. Germline V lookup: CDR1 MDHEN, CDR2 SYDVKM. CDR3 length equals 14 residues. This CDR3 reads CASVPGNSYNEQFF.

This chain links TRBV7-6 with TRBJ1-2; TCRdb's D gene call, TRBD1, goes unchecked for lack of DNA. Germline V gene lookup returns CDR1 SGHVS and CDR2 FNYEAQ. The CDR3 is 13 amino acids. The CDR3 region is CASSLTTGYGYTF.

V usage is TRBV5-1 and J usage is TRBJ2-3. Germline CDR1 reads SGHRS; CDR2 reads YFSETQ. The CDR3 contains 11 residues. The CDR3 sequence is CASSIGVEQYF.

V usage is TRBV4-3 and J usage is TRBJ2-7; TCRdb's D call of TRBD1 is untestable without DNA. The CDR3 is made up of 15 amino acids. Germline V CDR1 and CDR2: LGHNA, YSLEER. CDR3 amino acids: CASSQEGTGGFEQYF.

J is TRBJ1-1 and V is TRBV5-1. Germline V gene sequence: CDR1 SGHRS, CDR2 YFSETQ. The CDR3 is made up of 14 amino acids. The CDR3 loop reads CASSKGSGTTEAFF.

This chain uses TRBV29-1 with TRBJ2-7. The CDR3 length is 13 residues. Germline loops: CDR1 SQVTM, CDR2 ANQGSEA. The CDR3 here is CSVASGSAYEQYF.

The chain has TRBV7-9 and TRBJ2-5; lacking DNA, the TRBD2 call made by TCRdb goes unchecked. The germline gives CDR1 SEHNR, CDR2 FQNEAQ (reference sequence). CDR3 size: 13 residues. This chain's CDR3 is CASSGGTAETQYF.

The chain recombines TRBV7-3 with TRBJ2-7; TCRdb selects TRBD1, and the lack of DNA leaves this call unchecked. The V gene's germline CDR1 is SGHTA and CDR2 FQGTGA. The CDR3 extends over 17 amino acids. CDR3 sequence: CASSSTDSGPRAHEQYF. Full variable domain (remainder filled in from reference TRBV7-3 and TRBJ2-7): GAGVSQTPSNKVTEKGKYVELRCDPISGHTALYWYRQSLGQGPEFLIYFQGTGAADDSGLPNDRFFAVRPEGSVSTLKIQRTERGDSAVYLCASSSTDSGPRAHEQYFGPGTRLTVT.

This chain links TRBV28 with TRBJ1-1. Germline loops: CDR1 MDHEN, CDR2 SYDVKM. The CDR3 spans 12 residues. The CDR3 reads CASSLLSGEAFF.

CDR3 loop: CASSKGQDYNSPLNF. The rearrangement joins TRBV6-5 to TRBJ1-6; TCRdb outputs TRBD1, but without DNA this stays unchecked. Germline V gene data show CDR1 as MNHEY and CDR2 as SVGAGI. CDR3 size: 15 residues.

The V and J genes are TRBV20-1 and TRBJ2-7; TCRdb proposes TRBD2, but this gene call is untestable without DNA. Germline CDR1 DFQATT, CDR2 SNEGSKA (reference sequence). This CDR3 has 11 residues. This chain's CDR3 is CSAEAYYEQYF.